Listed here are 3 T cell receptor beta chains from one sample, sequenced in a study of blood T cell repertoires in COVID-19. This table comes from immunoSEQ multiplex PCR, and its TCRdb copy is limited to in-frame clones, with some not included. The data contain approximately 150,000 clones, approximately 89% of them seen just once; the ten biggest clones take up 1.5% to 2%. Sequencing was done on a sample of peripheral blood. The receptors stem from a human donor in a cohort sampled during active COVID-19.

The V gene is TRBV28, the J gene TRBJ2-5; TRBD2 might be the D (5 bases). The V gene lost 4 bases and the J gene lost 7 bases, with 7 bases spanning the gap. The germline CDR1 and CDR2 sequences are MDHEN and SYDVKM. The CDR3 has 11 residues. The CDR3 coding sequence is TGTGCCAGCAGTTCGGAGGTGACCCAGTACTTC. Protein: CASSSEVTQYF.

The V gene is TRBV27, the J gene TRBJ2-3; 8 bases map to TRBD2. J lost 2 bases, V lost 3 bases, and 7 bases had no gene match. Germline loops: CDR1 MNHEY, CDR2 SMNVEV (reference sequence). The CDR3 is made up of 16 amino acids. DNA for the CDR3: TGTGCCAGCAGTTTCCGGGCGGGGGGTTCCACAGATACGCAGTATTTT. Translation gives CASSFRAGGSTDTQYF.

The V and J genes are TRBV10-2 and TRBJ1-1, with 7 bases identical to TRBD1. In germline, CDR1 is WSHSY, CDR2 SAAADI. J gave up 0 bases and V 4 bases, and 5 bases lay outside the gene matches. The CDR3 is 15 amino acids. The CDR3 sequence: CASSGLTGMNTEAFF. CDR3 nucleotides: TGCGCCAGCAGTGGCCTGACAGGGATGAACACTGAAGCTTTCTTT.